These T cell receptor beta chains were read from a single sample in a study of blood T cell repertoires in COVID-19. Sequenced by immunoSEQ multiplex PCR; TCRdb stores in-frame clones only, minus some. The repertoire holds a few hundred thousand clones, with about 90% as singletons. Sequenced sample: peripheral blood. These receptor sequences come from a woman aged 70-85 years with COVID-19, enrolled during active disease. CDR3s include the opening cysteine and the closing phenylalanine or tryptophan. Each record gives: D gene, V gene, J gene, CDR3 protein. A D gene is named only where the DNA matches it firmly.

TRBD1	TRBV19	TRBJ1-1	CASSTRDREDTEAFF
TRBD1	TRBV19	TRBJ1-5	CASSQGGRNNQPQHF
NA	TRBV6-4	TRBJ2-1	CASSDSGGGIDEQFF
TRBD2	TRBV30	TRBJ2-7	CAWNAGGYEQYF
TRBD1	TRBV25-1	TRBJ1-4	CASSDTRQGAHNEKLFF
NA	TRBV3-1/TRBV3-2	TRBJ2-1	CASSQDRDEQFF
TRBD1	TRBV10-3	TRBJ1-2	CAISDWTGGGYTF
NA	TRBV28	TRBJ2-4	CASSLGRGANIQYF
NA	TRBV28	TRBJ2-7	CASSLHRDSYEQYF
NA	TRBV7-2	TRBJ2-1	CASSLTTRATGWNEQFF
TRBD1	TRBV2	TRBJ1-5	CASRMTGSNQPQHF
NA	TRBV28	TRBJ1-1	CASIWTPNTEAFF
NA	TRBV7-2	TRBJ2-7	CASSQAGYREQYF
TRBD2	TRBV7-9	TRBJ2-5	CASSLVLTSGTQETQYF
NA	TRBV3-1/TRBV3-2	TRBJ1-1	CASSQAVNTEAFF
TRBD2	TRBV27	TRBJ2-5	CASSWGGSGKETQYF
NA	TRBV7-2	TRBJ2-3	CASSTTDTQYF
TRBD2	TRBV27	TRBJ2-5	CASSFSGLETQYF
NA	TRBV5-1	TRBJ1-2	CASRQGSNYGYTF
TRBD2	TRBV5-1	TRBJ2-2	CASSLTILAGGTGELFF
NA	TRBV7-9	TRBJ1-4	CASSLSGLRNEKLFF
NA	TRBV5-6	TRBJ2-7	CASSRLHGQKYEQYF
NA	TRBV9	TRBJ1-4	CGPRPGYLSANEKLFF
NA	TRBV27	TRBJ2-7	CASRPPGEPPNEQYF
NA	TRBV7-9	TRBJ1-1	CASSQTQNTEAFF
TRBD1	TRBV19	TRBJ2-3	CASSGRTGGADTQYF
NA	TRBV25-1	TRBJ1-3	CASSDKEGFGNTIYF
TRBD2	TRBV30	TRBJ2-7	CAWTSGSSYEQYF
TRBD1	TRBV4-1	TRBJ1-6	CASSQGTPGQGESPLHF